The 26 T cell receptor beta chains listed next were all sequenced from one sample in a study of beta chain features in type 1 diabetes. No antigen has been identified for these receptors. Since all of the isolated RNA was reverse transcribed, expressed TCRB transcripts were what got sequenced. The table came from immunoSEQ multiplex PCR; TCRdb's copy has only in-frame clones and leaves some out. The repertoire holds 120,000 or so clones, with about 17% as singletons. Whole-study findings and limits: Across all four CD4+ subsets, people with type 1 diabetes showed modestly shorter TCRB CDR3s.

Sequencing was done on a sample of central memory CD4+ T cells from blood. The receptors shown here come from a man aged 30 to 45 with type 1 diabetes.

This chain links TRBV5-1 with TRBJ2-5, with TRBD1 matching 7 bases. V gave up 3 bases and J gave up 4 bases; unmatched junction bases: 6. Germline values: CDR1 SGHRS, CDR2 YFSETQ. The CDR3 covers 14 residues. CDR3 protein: CASSYRGSVETQYF. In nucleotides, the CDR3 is TGCGCCAGCAGCTACAGGGGATCGGTAGAGACCCAGTACTTC.

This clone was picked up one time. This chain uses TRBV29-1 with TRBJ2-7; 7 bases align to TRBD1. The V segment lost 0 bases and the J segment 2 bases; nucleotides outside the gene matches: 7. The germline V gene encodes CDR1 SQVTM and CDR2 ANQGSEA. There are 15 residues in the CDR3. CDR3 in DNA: TGCAGCGTTGAAGAGGATTGGACAGGTGCCTACGAGCAGTACTTC. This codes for CSVEEDWTGAYEQYF.

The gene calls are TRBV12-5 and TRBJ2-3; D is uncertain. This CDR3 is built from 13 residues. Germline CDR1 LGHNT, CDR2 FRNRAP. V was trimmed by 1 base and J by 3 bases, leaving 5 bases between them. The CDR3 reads CASGLEKTDTQYF. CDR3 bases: TGTGCTAGTGGTTTGGAAAAAACAGATACGCAGTATTTT.

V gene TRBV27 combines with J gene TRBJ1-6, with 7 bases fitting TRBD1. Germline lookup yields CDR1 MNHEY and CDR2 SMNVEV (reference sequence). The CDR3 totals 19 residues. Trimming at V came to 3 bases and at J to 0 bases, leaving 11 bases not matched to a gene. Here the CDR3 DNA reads TGTGCCAGCAGTTTGAATCGGAGACAGGGTTCCTCCTATAATTCACCCCTCCACTTT. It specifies CASSLNRRQGSSYNSPLHF.

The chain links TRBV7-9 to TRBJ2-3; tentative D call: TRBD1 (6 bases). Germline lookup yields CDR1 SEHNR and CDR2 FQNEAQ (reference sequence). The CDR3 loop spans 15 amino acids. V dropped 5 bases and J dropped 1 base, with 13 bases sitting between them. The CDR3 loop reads CASSPGQWGTDTQYF. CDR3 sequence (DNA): TGTGCCAGCAGCCCAGGACAGTGGGGCACAGATACGCAGTATTTT.

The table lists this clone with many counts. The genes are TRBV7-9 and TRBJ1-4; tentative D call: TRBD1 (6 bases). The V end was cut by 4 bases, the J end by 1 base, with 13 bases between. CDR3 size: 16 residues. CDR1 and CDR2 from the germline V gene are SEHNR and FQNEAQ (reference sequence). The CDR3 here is CASSSAGGGTNEKLFF. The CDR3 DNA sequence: TGTGCCAGCAGCTCTGCTGGAGGGGGAACTAATGAAAAACTGTTTTTT.

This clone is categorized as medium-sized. CDR3 region: CASSQTGNTTDTQYF. DNA for the CDR3: TGCGCCAGCAGTCAAACAGGGAATACCACAGATACGCAGTATTTT. The chain links TRBV23-1 to TRBJ2-3; D perhaps matches TRBD1 (6 bases). TRBV23-1 is designated an ORF whose function remains uncertain. The CDR3 covers 15 residues. V lost 2 bases to trimming and J lost 2 bases, with 11 bases between them.

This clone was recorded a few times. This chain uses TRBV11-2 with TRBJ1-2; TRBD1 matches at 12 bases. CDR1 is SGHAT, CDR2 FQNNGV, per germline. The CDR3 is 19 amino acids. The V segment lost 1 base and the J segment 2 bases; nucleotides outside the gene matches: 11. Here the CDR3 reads CASSLALRDRGHPNYGYTF. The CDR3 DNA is TGTGCCAGCAGCTTAGCCCTCAGGGACAGGGGGCATCCGAACTATGGCTACACCTTC.

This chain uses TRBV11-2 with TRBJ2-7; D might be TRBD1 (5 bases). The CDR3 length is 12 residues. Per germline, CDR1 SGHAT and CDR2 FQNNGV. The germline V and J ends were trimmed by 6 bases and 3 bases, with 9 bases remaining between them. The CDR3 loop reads CASRGRDYEQYF. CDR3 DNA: TGTGCCAGCAGGGGGCGCGACTACGAGCAGTACTTC.

The CDR3 spells CASSLQQGVQETQYF. The CDR3 DNA reads TGTGCCAGCAGTTTACAGCAGGGAGTACAAGAGACCCAGTACTTC. The chain links TRBV28 to TRBJ2-5; tentatively, D is TRBD1 or TRBD2 (5 bases each). V was cut by 2 bases and J by 2 bases, with 12 bases left in between. The CDR3 sequence is 15 residues long. Germline-derived CDR1 and CDR2 are MDHEN and SYDVKM.

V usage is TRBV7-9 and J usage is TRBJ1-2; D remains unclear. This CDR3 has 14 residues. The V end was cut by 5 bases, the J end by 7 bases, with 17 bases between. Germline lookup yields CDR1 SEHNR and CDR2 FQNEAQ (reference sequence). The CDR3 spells CASSTPNGPSGYTF. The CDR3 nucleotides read TGTGCCAGCAGCACCCCTAACGGGCCCTCTGGCTACACCTTC.

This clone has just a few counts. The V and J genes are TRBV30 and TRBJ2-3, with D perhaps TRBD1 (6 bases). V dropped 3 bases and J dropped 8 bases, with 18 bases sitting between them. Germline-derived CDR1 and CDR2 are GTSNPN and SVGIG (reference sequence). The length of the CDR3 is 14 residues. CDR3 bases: TGTGCCTGGAGGGGAGCAGGGGCCCTTGGTACGCAGTATTTT. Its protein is CAWRGAGALGTQYF.

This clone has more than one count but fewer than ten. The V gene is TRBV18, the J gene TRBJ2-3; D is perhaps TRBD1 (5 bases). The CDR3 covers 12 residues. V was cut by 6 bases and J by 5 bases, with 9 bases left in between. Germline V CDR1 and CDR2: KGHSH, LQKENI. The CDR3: CASSDKGDTQYF. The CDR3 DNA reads TGTGCCAGCTCGGACAAGGGAGATACGCAGTATTTT.

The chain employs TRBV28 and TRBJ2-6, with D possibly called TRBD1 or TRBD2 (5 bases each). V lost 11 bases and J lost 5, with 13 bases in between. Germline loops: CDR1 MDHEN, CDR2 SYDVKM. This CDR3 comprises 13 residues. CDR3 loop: CAAGGGWANVLTF. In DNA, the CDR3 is TGTGCCGCCGGTGGGGGTTGGGCCAACGTCCTGACTTTC.

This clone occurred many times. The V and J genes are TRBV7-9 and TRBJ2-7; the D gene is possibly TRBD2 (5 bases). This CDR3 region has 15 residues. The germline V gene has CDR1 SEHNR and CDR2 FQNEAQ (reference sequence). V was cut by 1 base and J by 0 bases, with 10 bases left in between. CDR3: CASSLDVGDSYEQYF. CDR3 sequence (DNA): TGTGCCAGCAGCTTAGACGTGGGAGACTCCTACGAGCAGTACTTC.

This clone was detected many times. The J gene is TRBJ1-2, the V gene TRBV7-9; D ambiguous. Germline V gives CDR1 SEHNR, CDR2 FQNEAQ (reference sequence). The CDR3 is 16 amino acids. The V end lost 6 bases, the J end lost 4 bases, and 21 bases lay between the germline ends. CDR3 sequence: CASRGSGPTGSYGYTF. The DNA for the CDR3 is TGTGCCAGCAGGGGATCCGGGCCGACCGGCAGCTATGGCTACACCTTC.

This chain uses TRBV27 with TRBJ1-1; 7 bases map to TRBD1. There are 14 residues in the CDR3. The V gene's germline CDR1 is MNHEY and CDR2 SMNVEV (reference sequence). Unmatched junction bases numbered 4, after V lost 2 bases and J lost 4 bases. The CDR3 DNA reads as TGTGCCAGCAGTTTAAAGGGGGCGGGCACTGAAGCTTTCTTT. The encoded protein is CASSLKGAGTEAFF.

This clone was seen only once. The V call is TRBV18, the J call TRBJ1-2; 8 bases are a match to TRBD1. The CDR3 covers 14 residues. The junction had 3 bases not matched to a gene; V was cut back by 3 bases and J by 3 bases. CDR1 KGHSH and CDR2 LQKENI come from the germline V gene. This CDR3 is CASSPGQGHYGYTF. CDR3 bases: TGTGCCAGCTCACCTGGACAGGGCCACTATGGCTACACCTTC.

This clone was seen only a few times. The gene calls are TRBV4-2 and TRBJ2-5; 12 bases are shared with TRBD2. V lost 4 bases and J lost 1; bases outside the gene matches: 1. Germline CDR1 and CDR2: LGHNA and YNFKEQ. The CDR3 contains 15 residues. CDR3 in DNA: TGTGCCAGCAGCCCTAGCGGGGGGGCCCAAGAGACCCAGTACTTC. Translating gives CASSPSGGAQETQYF.

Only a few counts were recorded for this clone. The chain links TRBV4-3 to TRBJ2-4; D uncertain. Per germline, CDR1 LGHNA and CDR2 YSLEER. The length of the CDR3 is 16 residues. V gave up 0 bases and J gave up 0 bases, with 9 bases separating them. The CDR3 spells CASSQDPIGAKNIQYF. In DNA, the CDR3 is TGCGCCAGCAGCCAAGATCCCATAGGAGCCAAAAACATTCAGTACTTC.

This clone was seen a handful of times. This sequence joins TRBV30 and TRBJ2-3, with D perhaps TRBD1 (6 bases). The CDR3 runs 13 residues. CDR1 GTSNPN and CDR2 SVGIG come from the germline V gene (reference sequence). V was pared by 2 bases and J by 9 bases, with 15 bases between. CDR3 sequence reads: CAWSHSGTTTQYF. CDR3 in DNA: TGTGCCTGGAGTCACTCCGGGACAACAACGCAGTATTTT.

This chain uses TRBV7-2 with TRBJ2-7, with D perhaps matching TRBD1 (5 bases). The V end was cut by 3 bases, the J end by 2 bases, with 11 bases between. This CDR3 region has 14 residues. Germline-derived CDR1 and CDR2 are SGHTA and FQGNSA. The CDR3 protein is CASSFDTGTYEQYF. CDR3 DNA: TGTGCCAGCAGCTTTGACACAGGTACCTACGAGCAGTACTTC.

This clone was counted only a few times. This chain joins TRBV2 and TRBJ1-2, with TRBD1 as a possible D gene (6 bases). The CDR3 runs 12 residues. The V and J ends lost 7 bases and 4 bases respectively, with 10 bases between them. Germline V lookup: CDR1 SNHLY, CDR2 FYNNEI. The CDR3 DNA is TGTGCCAGCACATTGACAGGCTATGGCTACACCTTC. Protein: CASTLTGYGYTF.

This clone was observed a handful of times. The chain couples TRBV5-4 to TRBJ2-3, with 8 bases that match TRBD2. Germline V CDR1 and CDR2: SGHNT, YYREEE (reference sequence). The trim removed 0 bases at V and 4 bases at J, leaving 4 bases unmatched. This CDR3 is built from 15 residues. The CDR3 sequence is CASSLAIAGSDTQYF. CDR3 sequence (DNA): TGTGCCAGCAGCTTGGCCATAGCGGGGTCAGATACGCAGTATTTT.

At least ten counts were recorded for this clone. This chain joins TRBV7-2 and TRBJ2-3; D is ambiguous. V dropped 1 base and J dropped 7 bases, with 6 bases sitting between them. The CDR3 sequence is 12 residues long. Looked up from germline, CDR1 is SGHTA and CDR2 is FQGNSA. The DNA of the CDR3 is TGTGCCAGCAGCTTAGTAATCTATACGCAGTATTTT. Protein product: CASSLVIYTQYF.

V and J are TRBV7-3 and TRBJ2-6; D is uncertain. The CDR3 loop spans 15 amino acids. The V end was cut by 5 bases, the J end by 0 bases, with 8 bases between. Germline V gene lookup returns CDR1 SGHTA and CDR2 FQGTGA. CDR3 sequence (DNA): TGTGCCAGCAGCCCCCAAAGCTCTGGGGCCAACGTCCTGACTTTC. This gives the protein CASSPQSSGANVLTF.